The 19 T cell receptor beta chains below come from one sample, sequenced in a study of blood T cell repertoires in COVID-19. Clones were sequenced by immunoSEQ multiplex PCR, and TCRdb holds only the in-frame ones, with some missing. This sample has tens of thousands of clones; about nine tenths occur once, and the top ten carry roughly 13%. The sequenced sample consisted of peripheral blood. The source is a human donor in a cohort sampled during active COVID-19. The donor label of this sample is uncertain.

J is TRBJ1-6 and V is TRBV4-1; D call uncertain. CDR1 and CDR2 from the germline V gene are MGHRA and YSYEKL. V lost 4 bases and J lost 14, with 15 bases in between. The CDR3 is 13 amino acids. The CDR3, as DNA: TGCGCCAGCAGCCTGGCGGGGTCCACGACCCTCCACTTT. Residues: CASSLAGSTTLHF.

This chain connects TRBV3-1 (or the pseudogene TRBV3-2) to TRBJ2-5, with 7 nucleotides matching TRBD1. The V gene end was trimmed by 3 bases and the J gene end by 3 bases; junction bases not matched to a gene: 10. The V gene's germline CDR1 is LGHDT and CDR2 YNNKEL (reference sequence). The CDR3 length is 16 residues. The CDR3 nucleotides are TGTGCCAGCAGCCATGGAGCCGGGACAGTAAAAGAGACCCAGTACTTC. Protein sequence: CASSHGAGTVKETQYF.

The CDR3 DNA reads as TGCGCCAGCAGCCCGACAGGTGGAGTTGGCTACACCTTC. Its translation: CASSPTGGVGYTF. V is TRBV5-1 and J is TRBJ1-2, with D tentatively TRBD1 (6 bases). Trimming removed 4 bases from V and 7 bases from J, with 14 bases in between. The CDR3 totals 13 residues. Germline V gene sequence: CDR1 SGHRS, CDR2 YFSETQ.

V gene TRBV20-1 combines with J gene TRBJ2-1; TRBD2 aligns across 8 bases. Looked up from germline, CDR1 is DFQATT and CDR2 is SNEGSKA (reference sequence). The CDR3 extends over 11 amino acids. The J segment lost 15 bases and the V segment lost 5 bases, leaving 9 bases of the junction unmatched. The CDR3 region is CSAYRGGPRFF. As DNA, the CDR3 is TGCAGTGCTTACCGGGGGGGCCCCCGGTTCTTC.

The chain carries TRBV2 and TRBJ2-1, with D possibly being TRBD1 (6 bases). V was cut by 3 bases and J by 7 bases, with 13 bases left in between. The CDR3 consists of 14 residues. Germline V gene lookup returns CDR1 SNHLY and CDR2 FYNNEI. CDR3 residues: CASSDQGGHNEQFF. The CDR3 DNA sequence: TGTGCCAGCAGTGATCAAGGGGGTCATAATGAGCAGTTCTTC.

In this sample, this clone turned up once. The chain recombines TRBV18 with TRBJ1-3; possible D gene TRBD1, 5 bases. The CDR3 runs 19 residues. The V gene's germline CDR1 is KGHSH and CDR2 LQKENI. Trimming took off 4 bases at V and 4 bases at J, with 26 bases between the two ends. CDR3 in DNA: TGTGCCAGCTCACAATCCCCCGCTCAGGGATTTACGAACGGAAACACCATATATTTT. As protein: CASSQSPAQGFTNGNTIYF.

This chain connects TRBV24-1 to TRBJ1-5; D possibly corresponds to TRBD1 (6 bases). Between the trimmed V and J ends, which lost 4 bases and 7 bases, there was a span of 22 bases. Per the germline V gene, CDR1 is KGHDR and CDR2 is SFDVKD. This CDR3 comprises 17 residues. CDR3 in DNA: TGTGCCACCAGTGACGAAACCGGGACAACTCCGAAGCAGCCCCAGCATTTT. Translating gives CATSDETGTTPKQPQHF.

The sample holds one count of this clone. The genes are TRBV5-4 and TRBJ1-3; 9 bases align to TRBD1. Germline lookup yields CDR1 SGHNT and CDR2 YYREEE (reference sequence). The trim removed 4 bases at V and 7 bases at J, leaving 3 bases unmatched. The CDR3 length is 13 residues. The CDR3 DNA reads as TGTGCCAGCAGCACCGGACAGGGGAACACCATATATTTT. Translated: CASSTGQGNTIYF.

The chain has TRBV20-1 and TRBJ2-3, with 10 bases identical to TRBD2. The CDR3 covers 14 residues. V was clipped by 3 bases and J by 7 bases; unmatched bases: 7. Germline values: CDR1 DFQATT, CDR2 SNEGSKA (reference sequence). CDR3 loop: CSASSLAGANTQYF. Written as DNA, the CDR3 is TGCAGTGCTAGTAGCCTAGCGGGGGCTAATACGCAGTATTTT.

A few counts support this clone. V usage is TRBV7-9 and J usage is TRBJ1-2; D remains ambiguous. The germline V gene encodes CDR1 SEHNR and CDR2 FQNEAQ (reference sequence). Trimming took off 5 bases at V and 4 bases at J, with 14 bases between the two ends. The CDR3 length is 14 residues. The CDR3 spells CASSLEQEGYGYTF. The CDR3, as DNA: TGTGCCAGCAGCCTAGAGCAGGAGGGCTATGGCTACACCTTC.

The V gene is TRBV11-2, the J gene TRBJ1-2, with D possibly TRBD1 on 6 matching bases. Germline V CDR1 and CDR2: SGHAT, FQNNGV. There are 16 residues in the CDR3. Trimming shortened V by 5 bases and J by 2 bases, and 18 bases separated the two germline ends. Here the CDR3 DNA reads TGTGCCAGCAGCCCTAATCCAGGGGCGCCGAACTATGGCTACACCTTC. Amino acids: CASSPNPGAPNYGYTF.

The V call is TRBV7-3, the J call TRBJ2-7; 8 bases fit TRBD2. Trimming at V came to 2 bases and at J to 7 bases, leaving 13 bases not matched to a gene. Germline V gene lookup returns CDR1 SGHTA and CDR2 FQGTGA. The CDR3 covers 16 residues. The CDR3 DNA is TGTGCCAGCAGCTTATCGGGTAGCGGGGCCCGGGGAGAGCAGTACTTC. Protein product: CASSLSGSGARGEQYF.

The chain couples TRBV9 to TRBJ2-3; D unclear. CDR3 size: 14 residues. V lost 0 bases and J 2 bases, leaving 7 bases between the germline ends. Germline V gene lookup returns CDR1 SGDLS and CDR2 YYNGEE. CDR3 DNA sequence: TGTGCCAGCAGCGTAGGTCAGAACACAGATACGCAGTATTTT. Translating gives CASSVGQNTDTQYF.

The chain has TRBV7-3 and TRBJ2-1, with D maybe TRBD2 (7 bases). Trimming stripped 1 base from V and 5 bases from J, with 12 bases between. Per germline, CDR1 SGHTA and CDR2 FQGTGA. The length of the CDR3 is 15 residues. CDR3 DNA: TGTGCCAGCAGCTTAAGAGGGGGGGCCGACAATGAGCAGTTCTTC. This codes for CASSLRGGADNEQFF.

The chain joins TRBV7-6 to TRBJ2-1, with 10 bases lining up with TRBD1. CDR3 length equals 13 residues. Germline CDR1 and CDR2: SGHVS and FNYEAQ. The V segment lost 3 bases and the J segment 10 bases; nucleotides outside the gene matches: 3. CDR3 DNA: TGTGCCAGCAGCTTGTCGGGACAGGGGGAGCAGTTCTTC. It yields the protein CASSLSGQGEQFF.

V and J are TRBV3-1 (or the pseudogene TRBV3-2) and TRBJ1-6; 10 bases are a match to TRBD1. The CDR3 is 15 amino acids. Trimming removed 3 bases from V and 8 bases from J; junction bases left unmatched: 4. Looked up from germline, CDR1 is LGHDT and CDR2 is YNNKEL (reference sequence). CDR3 sequence reads: CASSHRDRGYSPLHF. CDR3 sequence (DNA): TGTGCCAGCAGCCACCGGGACAGGGGTTATTCACCCCTCCACTTT.

The chain carries TRBV5-1 and TRBJ2-1, with 7 bases aligning to TRBD2. The CDR3 covers 15 residues. Germline V CDR1 and CDR2: SGHRS, YFSETQ. Trimming cost V 2 bases and J 6 bases; bases outside gene matches: 8. The CDR3 nucleotides are TGCGCCAGCAGCTTAAATCAACCGGGGGGCAATGAGCAGTTCTTC. It encodes CASSLNQPGGNEQFF.

The chain employs TRBV5-1 and TRBJ2-3, with 7 nucleotides matching TRBD1. Trimming at V came to 4 bases and at J to 2 bases, leaving 7 bases not matched to a gene. Germline lookup yields CDR1 SGHRS and CDR2 YFSETQ. The CDR3 is made up of 15 amino acids. The CDR3 spells CASSQTGIDTDTQYF. The CDR3, as DNA: TGCGCCAGCAGCCAGACAGGGATCGACACAGATACGCAGTATTTT.

The rearrangement links TRBV30 to TRBJ1-2; no firm D call. V was clipped by 4 bases and J by 6 bases, with 12 bases between them. Germline CDR1 and CDR2: GTSNPN and SVGIG (reference sequence). The CDR3 consists of 12 residues. This CDR3 reads CAWTHLNHGYTF. As DNA, the CDR3 is TGTGCCTGGACCCACCTAAACCATGGCTACACCTTC.